The sequence of this T cell receptor beta chain was determined in a study of molecular identifiers for immune sequencing clone quantification. Overall study results and limits: Spiked Jurkat TCR RNA from one cell was reportedly detectable among fewer than 1.2 million naive cells.

For this clonotype: Its antigen is not known.

TCRdb itself ran the PCR reads through MiXCR, one entry per CDR3 protein. Of over 600,000 distinct CDR3 sequences in the sample, 15% to 20% were seen once. The sample comprised naive CD8+ T cells from blood, with Jurkat cell RNA spiked in. This sample's subset: FACS-sorted CD8+CD4-CCR7+CD45RA+ naive T cells. The receptor's source is a human donor in good health. Some libraries in this study had Jurkat cell RNA spiked in.

The CDR3 coding sequence is TGTGCCAGCAGTTACTCGATGCCCTCTAGCACAGATACGCAGTATTTT. Protein sequence: CASSYSMPSSTDTQYF. The genes are TRBV6-2 or TRBV6-3 and TRBJ2-3; D is undetermined. This CDR3 is 16 amino acids long. The V and J ends lost 0 bases and 0 bases respectively, with 10 bases between them. Germline lookup yields CDR1 MNHEY and CDR2 SVGEGT.